These 8 T cell receptor beta chains were sequenced from one sample in a study of human T cells and chemical hapten exposure. MiXCR, run by TCRdb on the RACE reads, gives a single entry per CDR3 protein. The sample has approximately 86,000 distinct CDR3 sequences; 9.5% to 13% are singletons. Stated time point: patch test 3, about 24 weeks after DPC sensitization. As for treatment: therapeutic diphenylcyclopropenone sensitization with weekly scalp DPC. The source was whole blood, collected in connection with sensitization to the hapten diphenylcyclopropenone (DPC). Receptor source: a woman younger than 45 with alopecia areata. Some clones in this sample may be carry-over from other donors' samples.

This clonotype was counted ten times or more. V gene TRBV29-1 combines with J gene TRBJ2-5; TRBD1 might be the D (6 bases). The CDR3 covers 14 residues. V was cut by 1 base and J by 3 bases, with 12 bases left in between. Germline loops: CDR1 SQVTM, CDR2 ANQGSEA. CDR3 region: CSVEVGGHKETQYF. The CDR3 DNA is TGCAGCGTTGAAGTTGGGGGACACAAAGAGACCCAGTACTTC. The entire variable domain, with the rest obtained from reference TRBV29-1 and TRBJ2-5, is as follows: SAVISQKPSRDICQRGTSLTIQCQVDSQVTMMFWYRQQPGQSLTLIATANQGSEATYESGFVIDKFPISRPNLTFSTLTVSNMSPEDSSIYLCSVEVGGHKETQYFGPGTRLLVL.

The chain couples TRBV28 to TRBJ2-7; TRBD1 is a possible D gene (5 bases). The CDR3 has 14 residues. V lost 7 bases, J lost 0 bases, and 13 bases lay in between. The germline V gene encodes CDR1 MDHEN and CDR2 SYDVKM. This CDR3 reads CASTPGAASYEQYF. CDR3 DNA sequence: TGTGCCAGCACCCCTGGGGCAGCCTCCTACGAGCAGTACTTC.

Many counts were recorded for this clonotype. This chain links TRBV5-8 with TRBJ2-3; the match to TRBD1 covers 12 bases. J was trimmed by 5 bases and V by 3 bases; bases with no gene match: 7. CDR1 SGHTS and CDR2 YDEGEE come from the germline V gene. The CDR3 length is 16 residues. The CDR3 DNA sequence: TGTGCCAGCAGCTCCAGGGGACAGGGGGCAAGAGATACGCAGTATTTT. Translating gives CASSSRGQGARDTQYF.

The sample holds a few counts of this clonotype. The J gene is TRBJ2-5, the V gene TRBV27; D possibly corresponds to TRBD2 (6 bases). The CDR3 is 15 amino acids. The V gene lost 3 bases and the J gene lost 2 bases, with 13 bases spanning the gap. Germline CDR1 and CDR2: MNHEY and SMNVEV (reference sequence). Here the CDR3 DNA reads TGTGCCAGCAGTTTGGGGACTGGGATTCAAGAGACCCAGTACTTC. It is translated as CASSLGTGIQETQYF.

The chain has TRBV2 and TRBJ2-1, with D tentatively TRBD2 (5 bases). There are 12 residues in the CDR3. Trimming pared 5 bases from V and 9 bases from J, leaving 11 bases between. Germline V gene lookup returns CDR1 SNHLY and CDR2 FYNNEI. The CDR3 protein is CASSPGLAEQFF. CDR3 DNA: TGTGCCAGCAGTCCCGGGCTAGCTGAGCAGTTCTTC. The full variable domain, completed using reference TRBV2 and TRBJ2-1, is EPEVTQTPSHQVTQMGQEVILRCVPISNHLYFYWYRQILGQKVEFLVSFYNNEISEKSEIFDDQFSVERPDGSNFTLKIRSTKLEDSAMYFCASSPGLAEQFFGPGTRLTVL.

This clonotype has ten or more counts. The V gene is TRBV19, the J gene TRBJ2-7, with D possibly TRBD2 on 6 matching bases. The ends were cut back, 10 bases at V and 2 bases at J, with 15 bases in the middle. The CDR3 has 13 amino acids. Germline CDR1 is LNHDA and CDR2 is SQIVND (reference sequence). For the CDR3, the DNA is TGTGCCACCCGGGGTAGCGGCACCTACGAGCAGTACTTC. As protein: CATRGSGTYEQYF.

The table lists this clonotype with many counts. V usage is TRBV7-9 and J usage is TRBJ1-1, with D perhaps TRBD1 (5 bases). The CDR3 runs to 14 residues. Trimming cost V 6 bases and J 4 bases, with 15 bases left between them. Germline V lookup: CDR1 SEHNR, CDR2 FQNEAQ (reference sequence). The CDR3 nucleotides are TGTGCCAGCAGGCAGGGAGGTTTCGGCACTGAAGCTTTCTTT. This codes for CASRQGGFGTEAFF.

The chain combines TRBV24-1 with TRBJ1-5; 9 bases are a match to TRBD1. V was pared by 12 bases and J by 0 bases, with 2 bases of the junction left unmatched. Germline CDR1 KGHDR, CDR2 SFDVKD. CDR3 length: 13 amino acids. CDR3 nucleotides: TGTGCCGCACAGGGGGCTAGCAATCAGCCCCAGCATTTT. It specifies CAAQGASNQPQHF.